One sample yielded the 25 T cell receptor beta chains listed below, sequenced in a study of neurological immune-mediated disorders. In TCRdb, the 5' RACE reads were re-called with MiXCR into one record per CDR3 protein. The data show roughly 38,000 distinct CDR3 sequences, less than 8.5% seen once. The sequenced sample was PBMCs. Receptors were obtained from a woman in her thirties or forties in good health.

This clonotype was observed a few times. This chain links TRBV7-9 with TRBJ2-6, with 10 nucleotides matching TRBD1. This CDR3 is built from 19 residues. Germline loops: CDR1 SEHNR, CDR2 FQNEAQ (reference sequence). The V and J ends lost 4 bases and 2 bases, in that order; junction bases with no gene match: 11. The CDR3 sequence: CASSSGTGDRNAGANVLTF. The CDR3 bases are TGTGCCAGCAGCTCTGGGACAGGGGATAGAAATGCTGGGGCCAACGTCCTGACTTTC.

In this sample, this clonotype turned up many times. The CDR3 protein is CASSQGGSTGELFF. The DNA for the CDR3 is TGCGCCAGCAGCCAAGGGGGATCCACCGGGGAGCTGTTTTTT. The chain combines TRBV4-1 with TRBJ2-2; D gene uncertain. Germline V gene data show CDR1 as MGHRA and CDR2 as YSYEKL. V was pared by 1 base and J by 4 bases, with 7 bases between. The CDR3 runs to 14 residues.

At least ten counts were recorded for this clonotype. The rearrangement uses TRBV5-1 and TRBJ2-3; D unresolved. Trimming stripped 2 bases from V and 6 bases from J, with 16 bases between. CDR1 SGHRS and CDR2 YFSETQ come from the germline V gene. The CDR3 has 15 residues. CDR3 loop: CASSLGTVTLDTQYF. CDR3 sequence (DNA): TGCGCCAGCAGCTTAGGTACAGTAACGTTGGATACGCAGTATTTT.

Ten or more counts support this clonotype. V usage is TRBV7-6 and J usage is TRBJ2-1; D may be TRBD2 (5 bases). Between the trimmed V and J ends, which lost 0 bases and 3 bases, there was a span of 9 bases. This CDR3 has 15 residues. Looked up from germline, CDR1 is SGHVS and CDR2 is FNYEAQ. The CDR3 nucleotides are TGTGCCAGCAGCTTAGCGGGAGCTGGCTACAATGAGCAGTTCTTC. Translating it yields CASSLAGAGYNEQFF.

Many counts were recorded for this clonotype. The genes are TRBV27 and TRBJ2-3; possible D gene TRBD2, 5 bases. Trimming took 2 bases from V and 0 from J, leaving 15 bases between them. CDR1 MNHEY and CDR2 SMNVEV come from the germline V gene (reference sequence). CDR3 size: 17 residues. The CDR3 spells CASSLDGVGDSTDTQYF. CDR3 sequence (DNA): TGTGCCAGCAGTTTAGACGGGGTTGGGGATAGCACAGATACGCAGTATTTT.

This clonotype was seen at least ten times. This chain joins TRBV5-1 and TRBJ1-1; 8 bases match TRBD1. Germline assignment: CDR1 SGHRS and CDR2 YFSETQ. Trimming took 5 bases from V and 2 from J; bases not matched to a gene: 8. This CDR3 spans 15 amino acids. This CDR3 is CASSRDGQGNTEAFF. CDR3 coding DNA: TGCGCCAGCAGTCGAGATGGACAGGGAAACACTGAAGCTTTCTTT.

This clonotype occurred many times. The chain joins TRBV24-1 to TRBJ2-3; 7 bases line up with TRBD2. CDR1 and CDR2 (germline): KGHDR, SFDVKD. Germline trimming cut 7 bases from V and 2 bases from J; bases unmatched to any gene: 2. CDR3 size: 13 residues. CDR3 protein: CATRGLDTDTQYF. In DNA form, the CDR3 reads TGTGCCACCAGAGGACTAGACACAGATACGCAGTATTTT.

This clonotype was found many times. CDR3 residues: CAIGGQSASTDTQYF. CDR3 coding DNA: TGTGCCATCGGGGGACAGTCCGCTAGCACAGATACGCAGTATTTT. The rearrangement joins TRBV10-3 to TRBJ2-3; 7 nucleotides match TRBD1. V was pared by 8 bases and J by 0 bases, with 8 bases of the junction left unmatched. This CDR3 has 15 amino acids. Germline loops: CDR1 ENHRY, CDR2 SYGVKD.

This clonotype was counted many times. Here the CDR3 reads CSARAPRSLVETQYF. Written as DNA, the CDR3 is TGCAGTGCTAGAGCTCCCAGGTCGTTGGTGGAGACCCAGTACTTC. This chain links TRBV20-1 with TRBJ2-5; D not resolved. The ends were cut back, 1 base at V and 5 bases at J, with 17 bases in the middle. The CDR3 has 15 residues. The germline V gene encodes CDR1 DFQATT and CDR2 SNEGSKA (reference sequence).

This clonotype showed up many times. The rearrangement joins TRBV7-9 to TRBJ2-1; 10 bases align to TRBD2. Germline CDR1 is SEHNR and CDR2 is FQNEAQ (reference sequence). With 5 bases clipped from V and 5 bases from J, the junction kept 9 bases outside the gene matches. This CDR3 spans 16 amino acids. The CDR3 nucleotides read TGTGCCAGCAGCACGAAGAGCGGGAGGGCCAACAATGAGCAGTTCTTC. Translating gives CASSTKSGRANNEQFF. The variable domain in full, with the rest retrieved from reference TRBV7-9 and TRBJ2-1, is DTGVSQNPRHKITKRGQNVTFRCDPISEHNRLYWYRQTLGQGPEFLTYFQNEAQLEKSRLLSDRFSAERPKGSFSTLEIQRTEQGDSAMYLCASSTKSGRANNEQFFGPGTRLTVL.

This clonotype was detected only a few times. The rearrangement joins TRBV27 to TRBJ1-5; D not certain. V lost 5 bases and J 0 bases, leaving 5 bases between the germline ends. This CDR3 spans 13 amino acids. Per the germline V gene, CDR1 is MNHEY and CDR2 is SMNVEV (reference sequence). CDR3 residues: CASSPFSNQPQHF. The CDR3, as DNA: TGTGCCAGCAGTCCCTTTAGCAATCAGCCCCAGCATTTT.

This clonotype was seen at least ten times. This chain connects TRBV29-1 to TRBJ2-2; the D gene is possibly TRBD1 (5 bases). The length of the CDR3 is 12 residues. The germline gives CDR1 SQVTM, CDR2 ANQGSEA. Trimming pared 7 bases from V and 6 bases from J, leaving 12 bases between. This CDR3 reads CSAATDSGELFF. CDR3 nucleotide sequence: TGCAGCGCCGCGACAGATTCCGGGGAGCTGTTTTTT.

This chain joins TRBV20-1 and TRBJ2-3; a possible D gene is TRBD1 (6 bases). V shed 5 bases and J shed 2 bases, with 20 bases lying between them. The length of the CDR3 is 16 residues. CDR1 DFQATT and CDR2 SNEGSKA come from the germline V gene (reference sequence). The CDR3 sequence is CSAWRTADKLTDTQYF. CDR3 DNA: TGCAGTGCTTGGAGGACAGCCGATAAACTCACAGATACGCAGTATTTT.

This clonotype was counted many times. The chain joins TRBV2 to TRBJ1-2; D perhaps matches TRBD1 (6 bases). The CDR3 totals 17 residues. Trimming removed 2 bases at V and 3 bases at J, with 19 bases between. Germline CDR1 is SNHLY and CDR2 is FYNNEI. The CDR3 DNA sequence: TGTGCCAGCAGTGAAAAGGAAGACAACAGGGAGGACTATGGCTACACCTTC. It is translated as CASSEKEDNREDYGYTF.

In this sample, this clonotype turned up many times. The chain carries TRBV7-9 and TRBJ1-4; D is possibly TRBD1 (5 bases). Germline V gene sequence: CDR1 SEHNR, CDR2 FQNEAQ (reference sequence). CDR3 length equals 15 residues. Trimming took off 1 base at V and 4 bases at J, with 10 bases between the two ends. The CDR3 reads CASSLGGSSNEKLFF. DNA for the CDR3: TGTGCCAGCAGCTTAGGGGGGTCGAGTAATGAAAAACTGTTTTTT.

This clonotype was recorded many times. This rearrangement joins TRBV12-3 or TRBV12-4 to TRBJ2-3; the match to TRBD2 covers 8 bases. This CDR3 has 15 amino acids. The V gene end was trimmed by 1 base and the J gene end by 2 bases; junction bases not matched to a gene: 2. CDR3 residues: CASSLVGGVTDTQYF. Written as DNA, the CDR3 is TGTGCCAGCAGTTTAGTCGGGGGGGTCACAGATACGCAGTATTTT.

This clonotype was recorded at least ten times. The chain joins TRBV6-5 to TRBJ2-5; D call uncertain. The CDR3 consists of 14 residues. Per the germline V gene, CDR1 is MNHEY and CDR2 is SVGAGI. V dropped 4 bases and J dropped 0 bases, with 9 bases sitting between them. CDR3 sequence (DNA): TGTGCCAGCAGTTCCCCGACACACCAAGAGACCCAGTACTTC. Its protein is CASSSPTHQETQYF.

The genes are TRBV2 and TRBJ2-5; D remains unclear. The germline V gene encodes CDR1 SNHLY and CDR2 FYNNEI. This CDR3 is 16 amino acids long. Trimming took off 2 bases at V and 4 bases at J, with 17 bases between the two ends. DNA of the CDR3: TGTGCCAGCAGTGAATCGAGTGGCCTCCTAGGAGAGACCCAGTACTTC. Residues: CASSESSGLLGETQYF.

In this sample, this clonotype turned up many times. This chain connects TRBV4-3 to TRBJ2-7, with no clear D. V shed 0 bases and J shed 3 bases, with 12 bases lying between them. The CDR3 is 15 amino acids. Per the germline V gene, CDR1 is LGHNA and CDR2 is YSLEER. The CDR3 loop reads CASSQDRTAVYEQYF. Written as DNA, the CDR3 is TGCGCCAGCAGCCAAGATAGGACCGCCGTCTACGAGCAGTACTTC.

This clonotype occurred many times. The rearrangement joins TRBV4-2 to TRBJ2-2, with 13 bases matching TRBD2. Germline-derived CDR1 and CDR2 are LGHNA and YNFKEQ. The CDR3 runs 19 residues. Trimming took 0 bases from V and 0 from J; bases not matched to a gene: 4. CDR3 DNA: TGTGCCAGCAGCCAAGATCCCGGACTAGCGGGAGCGAACACCGGGGAGCTGTTTTTT. It codes for CASSQDPGLAGANTGELFF.

In this sample, this clonotype turned up many times. The chain uses TRBV27 and TRBJ2-4; D is unclear. Germline V lookup: CDR1 MNHEY, CDR2 SMNVEV (reference sequence). CDR3 length: 11 residues. V was pared by 6 bases and J by 5 bases, with 5 bases between. The CDR3 DNA follows: TGTGCCAGCAGCCGAGAAAACATTCAGTACTTC. Its protein is CASSRENIQYF.

This clonotype appeared many times. The chain carries TRBV20-1 and TRBJ1-1; D may be TRBD1 (5 bases). The CDR3 runs to 15 residues. V lost 3 bases and J 5 bases, leaving 19 bases between the germline ends. The V gene's germline CDR1 is DFQATT and CDR2 SNEGSKA (reference sequence). The CDR3 loop reads CSASPFQGPGTEAFF. CDR3 sequence (DNA): TGCAGTGCTAGTCCTTTTCAGGGTCCAGGAACTGAAGCTTTCTTT.

This clonotype showed up many times. The chain is built from TRBV29-1 and TRBJ2-1; TRBD2 agrees at 11 bases. The length of the CDR3 is 14 residues. With V trimmed by 5 bases and J by 7 bases, 7 bases remained unmatched. Per the germline V gene, CDR1 is SQVTM and CDR2 is ANQGSEA. Written as DNA, the CDR3 is TGCAGCGTTCGAACTAGCGGGAGTATGAATGAGCAGTTCTTC. Its translation: CSVRTSGSMNEQFF.

This clonotype was observed at least ten times. This sequence joins TRBV5-1 and TRBJ1-1; no definite D call. Per the germline V gene, CDR1 is SGHRS and CDR2 is YFSETQ. Trimming removed 4 bases from V and 3 bases from J, with 10 bases in between. This CDR3 has 13 residues. This CDR3 is CASSEVLDTEAFF. The CDR3 DNA sequence: TGCGCCAGCAGCGAGGTGTTGGACACTGAAGCTTTCTTT.

This clonotype was seen many times. This chain connects TRBV20-1 to TRBJ1-1; tentative D call: TRBD1 (5 bases). From germline, CDR1 is DFQATT and CDR2 SNEGSKA (reference sequence). V lost 6 bases, J lost 0 bases, and 11 bases lay in between. The CDR3 runs to 13 residues. The CDR3 coding sequence is TGCAGTGCAACCGGGACGGTGAACACTGAAGCTTTCTTT. It is translated as CSATGTVNTEAFF.